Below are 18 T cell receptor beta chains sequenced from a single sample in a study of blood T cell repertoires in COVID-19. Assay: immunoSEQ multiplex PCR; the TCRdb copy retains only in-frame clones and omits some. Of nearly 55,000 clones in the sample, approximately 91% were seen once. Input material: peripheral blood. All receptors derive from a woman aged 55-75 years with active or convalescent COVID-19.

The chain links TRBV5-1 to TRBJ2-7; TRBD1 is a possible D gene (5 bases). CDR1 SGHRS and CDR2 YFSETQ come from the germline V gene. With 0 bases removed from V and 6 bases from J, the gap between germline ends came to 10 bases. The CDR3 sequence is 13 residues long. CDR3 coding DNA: TGCGCCAGCAGCTTGGGTTACAGGAGCGAGCAGTACTTC. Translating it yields CASSLGYRSEQYF.

CDR3 loop: CASSFLLGDNEQFF. The CDR3 DNA reads as TGTGCCAGCAGTTTTCTTTTAGGGGACAATGAGCAGTTCTTC. The chain employs TRBV28 and TRBJ2-1; D possibly corresponds to TRBD1 (5 bases). Germline V CDR1 and CDR2: MDHEN, SYDVKM. V shed 3 bases and J shed 5 bases, with 11 bases lying between them. The CDR3 runs 14 residues. The full variable domain, completed using reference TRBV28 and TRBJ2-1, is DVKVTQSSRYLVKRTGEKVFLECVQDMDHENMFWYRQDPGLGLRLIYFSYDVKMKEKGDIPEGYSVSREKKERFSLILESASTNQTSMYLCASSFLLGDNEQFFGPGTRLTVL.

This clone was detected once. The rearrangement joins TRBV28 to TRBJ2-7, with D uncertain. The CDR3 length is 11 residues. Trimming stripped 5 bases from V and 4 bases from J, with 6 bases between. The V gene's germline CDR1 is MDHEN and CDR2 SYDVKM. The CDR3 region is CASSPLYEQYF. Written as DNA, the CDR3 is TGTGCCAGCAGTCCCCTATACGAGCAGTACTTC.

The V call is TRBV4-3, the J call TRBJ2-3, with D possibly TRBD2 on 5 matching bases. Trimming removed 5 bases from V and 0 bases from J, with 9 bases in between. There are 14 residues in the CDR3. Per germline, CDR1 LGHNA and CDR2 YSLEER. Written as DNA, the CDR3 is TGCGCCAGCAGCATAAGCGGTAGCACAGATACGCAGTATTTT. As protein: CASSISGSTDTQYF.

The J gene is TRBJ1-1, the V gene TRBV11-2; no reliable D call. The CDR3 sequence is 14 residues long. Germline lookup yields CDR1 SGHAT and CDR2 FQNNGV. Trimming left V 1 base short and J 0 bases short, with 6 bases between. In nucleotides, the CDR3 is TGTGCCAGCAGCTTAGCCATTCTGAACACTGAAGCTTTCTTT. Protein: CASSLAILNTEAFF.

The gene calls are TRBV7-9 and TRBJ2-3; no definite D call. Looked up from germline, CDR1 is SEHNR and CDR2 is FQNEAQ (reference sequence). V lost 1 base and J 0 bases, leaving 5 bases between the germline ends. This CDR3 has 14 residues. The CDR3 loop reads CASSLGPSTDTQYF. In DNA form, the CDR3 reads TGTGCCAGCAGCTTAGGTCCTAGCACAGATACGCAGTATTTT.

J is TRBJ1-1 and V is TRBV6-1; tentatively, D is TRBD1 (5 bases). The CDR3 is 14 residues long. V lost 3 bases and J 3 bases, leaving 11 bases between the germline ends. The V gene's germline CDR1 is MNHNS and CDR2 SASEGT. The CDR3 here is CASSEFRGDTEAFF. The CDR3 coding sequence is TGTGCCAGCAGTGAGTTTCGGGGGGACACTGAAGCTTTCTTT.

CDR3 coding DNA: TGTGCCAGGGAACAGGGACCCGGAGAGGGCGAGCAGTACTTC. This gives the protein CAREQGPGEGEQYF. V usage is TRBV6-5 and J usage is TRBJ2-7; TRBD1 might be the D (6 bases). The CDR3 consists of 14 residues. V lost 9 bases, J lost 6 bases, and 21 bases lay in between. Germline V lookup: CDR1 MNHEY, CDR2 SVGAGI.

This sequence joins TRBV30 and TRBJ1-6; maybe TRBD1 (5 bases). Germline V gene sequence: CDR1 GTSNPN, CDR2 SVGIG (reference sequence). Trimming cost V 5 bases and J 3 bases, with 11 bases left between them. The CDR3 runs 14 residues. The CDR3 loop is CAWGGARYNSPLHF. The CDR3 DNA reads TGTGCCTGGGGAGGGGCGCGCTATAATTCACCCCTCCACTTT.

The CDR3 DNA reads TGTGCCAGCAGGGACCGACAGGTGATTGGAAACACCATATATTTT. Translating it yields CASRDRQVIGNTIYF. This chain connects TRBV6-5 to TRBJ1-3; possible D gene TRBD1, 6 bases. V was pared by 6 bases and J by 3 bases, with 15 bases between. The CDR3 spans 15 residues. Per the germline V gene, CDR1 is MNHEY and CDR2 is SVGAGI.

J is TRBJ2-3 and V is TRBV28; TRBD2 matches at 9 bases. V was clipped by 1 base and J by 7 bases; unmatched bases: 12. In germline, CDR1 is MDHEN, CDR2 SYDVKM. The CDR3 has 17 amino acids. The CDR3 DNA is TGTGCCAGCAGTTTATTAAACGCTGCGGGAGGGCCGAATACGCAGTATTTT. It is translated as CASSLLNAAGGPNTQYF.

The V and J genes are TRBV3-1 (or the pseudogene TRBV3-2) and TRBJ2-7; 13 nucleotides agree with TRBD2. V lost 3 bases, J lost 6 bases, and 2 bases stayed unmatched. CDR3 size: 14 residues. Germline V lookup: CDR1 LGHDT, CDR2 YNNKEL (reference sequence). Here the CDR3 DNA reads TGTGCCAGCAGCCAGACTAGCGGGAGGATCGAGCAGTACTTC. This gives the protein CASSQTSGRIEQYF.

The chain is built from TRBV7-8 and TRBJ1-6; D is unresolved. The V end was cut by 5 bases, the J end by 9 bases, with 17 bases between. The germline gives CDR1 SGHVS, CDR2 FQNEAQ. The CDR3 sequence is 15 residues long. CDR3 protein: CASSPAGGYGSPLHF. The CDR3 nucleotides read TGTGCCAGCAGCCCCGCGGGAGGGTACGGTTCACCCCTCCACTTT.

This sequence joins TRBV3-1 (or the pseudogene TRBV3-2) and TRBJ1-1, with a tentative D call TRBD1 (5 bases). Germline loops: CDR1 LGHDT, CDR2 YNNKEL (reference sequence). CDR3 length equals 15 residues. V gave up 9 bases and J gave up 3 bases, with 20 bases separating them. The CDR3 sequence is CASGGGTSLDTEAFF. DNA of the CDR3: TGTGCCAGTGGGGGGGGTACATCTCTGGACACTGAAGCTTTCTTT.

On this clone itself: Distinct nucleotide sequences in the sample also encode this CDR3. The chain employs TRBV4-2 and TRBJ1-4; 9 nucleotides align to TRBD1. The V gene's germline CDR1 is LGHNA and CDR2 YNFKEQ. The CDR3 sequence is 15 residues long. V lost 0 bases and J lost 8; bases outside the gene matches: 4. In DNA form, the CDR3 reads TGTGCCAGCAGCCAAGATCGACAGGGGGGGGAAAAACTGTTTTTT. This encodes CASSQDRQGGEKLFF.

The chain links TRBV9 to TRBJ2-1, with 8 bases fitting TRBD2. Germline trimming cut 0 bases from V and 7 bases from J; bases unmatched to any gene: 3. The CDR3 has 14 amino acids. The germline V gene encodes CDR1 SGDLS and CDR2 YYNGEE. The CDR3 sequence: CASSVGGRNNEQFF. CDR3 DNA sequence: TGTGCCAGCAGCGTAGGCGGGAGGAATAATGAGCAGTTCTTC.

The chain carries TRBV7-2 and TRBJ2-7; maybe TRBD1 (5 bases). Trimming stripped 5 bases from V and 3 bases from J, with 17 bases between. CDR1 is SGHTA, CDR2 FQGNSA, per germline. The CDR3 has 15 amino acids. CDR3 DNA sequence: TGTGCCAGCAGCCTGAATAATGGGGCCGTCTACGAGCAGTACTTC. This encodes CASSLNNGAVYEQYF.

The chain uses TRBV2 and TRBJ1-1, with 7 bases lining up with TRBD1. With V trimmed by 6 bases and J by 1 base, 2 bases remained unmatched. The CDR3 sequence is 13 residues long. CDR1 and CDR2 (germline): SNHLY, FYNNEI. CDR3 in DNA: TGTGCCAGCAGGGGACAGACGAACACTGAAGCTTTCTTT. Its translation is CASRGQTNTEAFF. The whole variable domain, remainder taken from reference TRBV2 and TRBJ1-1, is EPEVTQTPSHQVTQMGQEVILRCVPISNHLYFYWYRQILGQKVEFLVSFYNNEISEKSEIFDDQFSVERPDGSNFTLKIRSTKLEDSAMYFCASRGQTNTEAFFGQGTRLTVV.